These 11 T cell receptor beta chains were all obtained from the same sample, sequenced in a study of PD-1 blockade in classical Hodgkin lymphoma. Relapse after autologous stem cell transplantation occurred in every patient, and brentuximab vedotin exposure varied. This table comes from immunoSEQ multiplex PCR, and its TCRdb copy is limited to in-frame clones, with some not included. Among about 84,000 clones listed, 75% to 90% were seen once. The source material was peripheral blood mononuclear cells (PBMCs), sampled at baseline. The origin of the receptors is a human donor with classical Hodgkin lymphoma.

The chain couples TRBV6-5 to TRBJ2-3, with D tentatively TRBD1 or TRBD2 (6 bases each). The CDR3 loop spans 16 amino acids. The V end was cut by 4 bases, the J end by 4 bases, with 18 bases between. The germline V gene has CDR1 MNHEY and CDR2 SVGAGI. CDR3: CASSSYGGRGADTQYF. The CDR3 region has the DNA TGTGCCAGCAGTTCCTATGGGGGGCGCGGGGCAGATACGCAGTATTTT.

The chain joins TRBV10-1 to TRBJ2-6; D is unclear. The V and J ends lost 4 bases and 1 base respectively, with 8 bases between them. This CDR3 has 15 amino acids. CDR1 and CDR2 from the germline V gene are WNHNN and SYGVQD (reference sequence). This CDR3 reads CASSGPGSGANVLTF. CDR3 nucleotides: TGCGCCAGCAGTGGACCAGGTTCTGGGGCCAACGTCCTGACTTTC.

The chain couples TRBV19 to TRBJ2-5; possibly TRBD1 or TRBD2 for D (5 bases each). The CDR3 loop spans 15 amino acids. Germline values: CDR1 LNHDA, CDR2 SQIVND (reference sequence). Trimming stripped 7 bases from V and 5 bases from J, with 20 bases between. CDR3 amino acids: CASTSRGGGRETQYF. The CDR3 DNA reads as TGTGCCAGTACTTCTAGAGGTGGGGGTCGGGAGACCCAGTACTTC.

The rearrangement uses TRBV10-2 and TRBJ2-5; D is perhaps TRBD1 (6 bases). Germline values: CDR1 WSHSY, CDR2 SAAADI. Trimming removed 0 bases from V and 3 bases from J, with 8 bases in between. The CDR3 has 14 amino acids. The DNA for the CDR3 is TGCGCCAGCAGTGAGTCGAACAGGGAAGAGACCCAGTACTTC. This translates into CASSESNREETQYF.

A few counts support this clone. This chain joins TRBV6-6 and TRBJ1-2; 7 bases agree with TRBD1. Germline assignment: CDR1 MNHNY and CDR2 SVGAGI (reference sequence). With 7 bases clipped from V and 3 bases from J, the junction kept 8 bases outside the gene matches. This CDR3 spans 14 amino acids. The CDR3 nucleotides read TGTGCCAGCACGCCACAGGGGAGGTACTATGGCTACACCTTC. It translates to CASTPQGRYYGYTF.

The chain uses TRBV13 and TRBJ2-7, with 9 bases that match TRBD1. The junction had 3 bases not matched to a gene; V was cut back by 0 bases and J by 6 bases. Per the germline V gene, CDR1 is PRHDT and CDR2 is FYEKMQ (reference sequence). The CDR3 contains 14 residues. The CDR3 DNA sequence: TGTGCCAGCAGCTTAGGACAGGGGGCACGCGAGCAGTACTTC. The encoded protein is CASSLGQGAREQYF.

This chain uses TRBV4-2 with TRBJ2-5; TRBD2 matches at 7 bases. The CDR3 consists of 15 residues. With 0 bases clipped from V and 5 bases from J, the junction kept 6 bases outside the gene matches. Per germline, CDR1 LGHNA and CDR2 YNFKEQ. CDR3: CASSQDPAGGETQYF. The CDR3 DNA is TGTGCCAGCAGCCAAGACCCGGCCGGGGGGGAGACCCAGTACTTC.

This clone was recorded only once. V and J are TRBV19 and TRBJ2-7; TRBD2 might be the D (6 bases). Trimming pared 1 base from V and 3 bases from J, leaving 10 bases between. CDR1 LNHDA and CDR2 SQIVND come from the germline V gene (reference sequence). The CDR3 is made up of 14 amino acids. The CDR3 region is CASSIAETSYEQYF. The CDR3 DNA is TGTGCCAGTAGTATAGCCGAGACTAGCTACGAGCAGTACTTC.

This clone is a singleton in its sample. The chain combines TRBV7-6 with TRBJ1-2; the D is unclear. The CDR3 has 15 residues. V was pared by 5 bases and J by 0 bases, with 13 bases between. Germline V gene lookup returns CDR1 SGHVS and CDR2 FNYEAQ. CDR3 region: CASSPRAGPNYGYTF. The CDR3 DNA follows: TGTGCCAGCAGCCCGCGGGCCGGACCTAACTATGGCTACACCTTC.

The DNA of the CDR3 is TGTGCCAGCAGTGAAACCCCCGGACAGGGACTCTATGGCTACACCTTC. Amino acid sequence: CASSETPGQGLYGYTF. The chain has TRBV2 and TRBJ1-2; 8 bases agree with TRBD1. This CDR3 is built from 16 residues. Trimming cost V 2 bases and J 4 bases; bases outside gene matches: 9. From germline, CDR1 is SNHLY and CDR2 FYNNEI.

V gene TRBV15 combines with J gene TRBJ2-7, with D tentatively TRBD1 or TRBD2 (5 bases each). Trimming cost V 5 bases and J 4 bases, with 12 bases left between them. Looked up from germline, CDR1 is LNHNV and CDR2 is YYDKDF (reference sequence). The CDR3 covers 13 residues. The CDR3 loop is CATSEGSGYEQYF. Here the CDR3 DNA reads TGTGCCACCAGCGAGGGGTCAGGGTACGAGCAGTACTTC.